This T cell receptor beta chain was recovered during a study of control samples from healthy donors and cancer patients. Assay: immunoSEQ multiplex PCR; the TCRdb copy retains only in-frame clones and omits some. The data show about 170,000 clones, 75% to 95% seen once. The CDR3 loop spans 13 amino acids. Trimming stripped 8 bases from V and 1 base from J, with 11 bases between. Germline V gene lookup returns CDR1 SGHAT and CDR2 FQDESV (reference sequence). The specimen was blood. The chain employs TRBV11-1 and TRBJ1-1; D possibly corresponds to TRBD1 (5 bases). The TCR originated in a woman aged 35 to 49 in good health. Written as DNA, the CDR3 is TGTGCCAGCTCGAGGGACCGGAACACTGAAGCTTTCTTT. It is translated as CASSRDRNTEAFF.